The entry that follows covers one T cell receptor beta chain sequence. This CDR3 is also generated by other DNA sequences in the sample. This CDR3 spans 12 amino acids. V lost 1 base to trimming and J lost 6 bases, with 5 bases between them. The V gene's germline CDR1 is SGHNT and CDR2 YYREEE (reference sequence). Method: immunoSEQ multiplex PCR; TCRdb's copy keeps in-frame clones and lacks some. The sample holds around 240,000 clones, 65% seen once. This sample is part of a study of shared clonotypes between healthy human individuals. This chain joins TRBV5-4 and TRBJ2-4, with D possibly TRBD1 on 5 matching bases. This receptor was taken from a man aged 25-45 years in good health. Source material: memory CD4+ T cells sorted from blood. Subset meaning: CD45RA-negative fraction. In nucleotides, the CDR3 is TGTGCCAGCAGCTTGAGGGGAAACATTCAGTACTTC. Its protein product is CASSLRGNIQYF.